A selection of T cell receptor beta chains follows, all from one sample in a study of cytomegalovirus exposure and HLA in healthy donors. Here immunoSEQ multiplex PCR was the method, and the copy in TCRdb shows in-frame clones only, minus some. The table records 150,000 or so clones, approximately 77% of them present only once. The sequenced sample was PBMCs. These receptors were obtained from a male donor in good health and CMV-seronegative. Each CDR3 is given with its conserved first and last residue. A D gene is named only where the DNA matches it firmly. The size entry is marked missing in some rows and otherwise reads once, few, many or a size class.

j_call clone_size v_call d_call cdr3_aa cdr3_nt
TRBJ1-1 - TRBV5-1 - CASSYRDTNTEAFF TGCGCCAGCAGTTATAGAGACACGAACACTGAAGCTTTCTTT
TRBJ2-5 - TRBV19 - CASSVRSASQETQYF TGTGCCAGTAGTGTGAGGTCAGCATCTCAAGAGACCCAGTACTTC
TRBJ2-1 - TRBV15 TRBD2 CATSTRSGRARNEQFF TGTGCCACCAGCACAAGAAGCGGGAGGGCTCGGAATGAGCAGTTCTTC
TRBJ1-2 - TRBV27 - CASSLYQGKDGYTF TGTGCCAGCAGTTTATATCAGGGGAAGGATGGCTACACCTTC
TRBJ2-7 - TRBV14 - CASSQKTRGHYEQYF TGTGCCAGCAGCCAAAAGACCCGAGGCCACTACGAGCAGTACTTC
TRBJ1-5 few TRBV6-6 TRBD1 CASSQGQGIKPQHF TGTGCCAGCAGTCAGGGACAGGGTATCAAACCCCAGCATTTT
TRBJ1-2 - TRBV19 - CASLGDLFGGGYTF TGTGCCAGTTTAGGTGACTTGTTCGGTGGCGGCTACACCTTC
TRBJ2-1 once TRBV7-6 TRBD2 CASSLGSSGLYNEQFF TGTGCCAGCAGCTTAGGGTCTAGCGGACTTTACAATGAGCAGTTCTTC
TRBJ1-4 - TRBV19 - CASSIPSGGRREKLFF TGTGCCAGTAGTATCCCCTCGGGGGGGAGGAGAGAAAAACTGTTTTTT
TRBJ2-2 few TRBV5-1 - CATKTSLSGNTGELFF TGCGCCACCAAGACTAGTCTCTCTGGGAACACCGGGGAGCTGTTTTTT
TRBJ1-2 - TRBV5-1 TRBD1 CASSSVAGGDDGYTF TGCGCCAGCAGTTCCGTGGCAGGGGGAGATGATGGCTACACCTTC
TRBJ2-3 - TRBV5-6 - CASSLEFGGSTDTQYF TGTGCCAGCAGCTTGGAATTTGGGGGGAGCACAGATACGCAGTATTTT
TRBJ2-5 - TRBV19 TRBD2 CASSKAGAEETQYF TGTGCCAGTAGTAAGGCGGGAGCAGAAGAGACCCAGTACTTC